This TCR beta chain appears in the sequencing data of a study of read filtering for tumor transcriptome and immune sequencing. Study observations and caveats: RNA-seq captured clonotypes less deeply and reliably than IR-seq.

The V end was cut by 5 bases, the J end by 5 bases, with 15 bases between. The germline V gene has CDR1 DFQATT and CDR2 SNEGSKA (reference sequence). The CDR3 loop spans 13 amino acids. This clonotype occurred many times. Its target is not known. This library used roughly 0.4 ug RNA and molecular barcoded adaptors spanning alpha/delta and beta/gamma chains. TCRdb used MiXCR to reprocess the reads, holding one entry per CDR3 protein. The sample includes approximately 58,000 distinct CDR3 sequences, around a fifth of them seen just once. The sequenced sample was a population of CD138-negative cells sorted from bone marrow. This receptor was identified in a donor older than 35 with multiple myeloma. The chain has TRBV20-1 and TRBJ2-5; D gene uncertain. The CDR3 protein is CSAQGEFGETQYF. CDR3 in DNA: TGCAGTGCTCAAGGCGAATTTGGGGAGACCCAGTACTTC.